The T cell receptor beta chain under discussion was sequenced for a study of blood T cell repertoires in COVID-19. This table comes from immunoSEQ multiplex PCR, and its TCRdb copy is limited to in-frame clones, with some not included. Here the sample spans 110,000 to 150,000 clones, approximately 88% being singletons. J was trimmed by 0 bases and V by 4 bases; bases with no gene match: 7. CDR1 is SGHRS, CDR2 YFSETQ, per germline. The CDR3 is made up of 16 amino acids. Sequenced sample: peripheral blood. The V call is TRBV5-1, the J call TRBJ1-3; 7 bases fit TRBD1. The sequence derives from a woman in her fifties or sixties with acute or convalescent COVID-19. CDR3: CASSPQGPISGNTIYF. CDR3 bases: TGCGCCAGCAGCCCACAGGGGCCCATCTCTGGAAACACCATATATTTT.